This is a list of T cell receptor beta chains from one sample in a study of graft-versus-host responses after intestinal transplantation. The table came from immunoSEQ multiplex PCR; TCRdb's copy has only in-frame clones and leaves some out. Of 80,000 to 95,000 clones in the sample, 88% were seen once. These TCRs' antigens remain unknown. The sample in question was unstimulated CD4+ T cells sorted from spleen or lymph node cells, obtained before transplant. These receptors originate from a human donor who was the organ donor for an intestinal transplant. Each CDR3 is given with its conserved first and last residue.

V gene	CDR3 protein
TRBV2	CASRERGYTF
TRBV14	CASSQRQGANTEAFF
TRBV5-1	CASSWRDATANYGYTF
TRBV18	CASSPRQGAQYF
TRBV28	CASFFHGGGYNEQFF
TRBV29-1	CSETGPTNYGYTF
TRBV29-1	CSVEAGASYNEQFF
TRBV10-3	CAISESQGRSADTQYF
TRBV7-2	CASSFPPETQYF
TRBV4-1	CASSHWGEGNEKLFF
TRBV9	CASNPSVLSTDTQYF
TRBV27	CASINRVVETQYF
TRBV18	CASSPDRVTDTQYF
TRBV10-2	CASPSSGGAYEQYF
TRBV7-3	CASSLSGEDTQYF
TRBV11-2	CASSPGGGQGFEQYF
TRBV28	CASSLSVTGLGYTF
TRBV30	CAWSVVGRGTEYTF
TRBV7-6	CASSSVRDRQFF
TRBV5-4	CASSLGLAGGLSYEQYF
TRBV5-1	CASSSAGLAGGPTANEQFF
TRBV6-5	CASSGIWGGETQYF
TRBV25-1	CASSELGQGTYEQYF
TRBV7-9	CASGQGALNEQFF
TRBV5-3	CARSFIDTIYF
TRBV19	CASRRAYNYGYTF
TRBV14	CASSQEGWTEGFRYEQYF
TRBV9	CASSVEGHESPLHF
TRBV5-6	CASSPKPTGAQETQYF
TRBV6-6	CASRSQGTGETYEQYF
TRBV10-3	CAIRVGTSGNEQFF
TRBV7-2	CASSRYYFGNQETQYF
TRBV11-3	CASSFDRDSSPQHF
TRBV6-5	CASSQDRGENEQFF
TRBV2	CASVTGSYGYTF
TRBV6-5	CASSYSYSGRAYEQYF
TRBV6-1	CASSELVQGNYGYTF